This T cell receptor (beta chain) was sequenced for a study of T cells in Graves' hyperthyroidism and ophthalmopathy. TCR beta CDR3 regions were amplified from RNA transcripts. TCR CDR3 regions were first amplified by RT-PCR with HTBI primers. TCRdb recomputed calls from the multiplex PCR reads with MiXCR, one row per CDR3 protein. The data show roughly 380,000 distinct CDR3 sequences, around an eighth seen once. Exclusion of a patient resulted from uncontrolled infection, other autoimmune disease, pregnancy or lactation. The diagnostic basis comprised clinical symptoms, serum thyroxine and TRAb, thyroid ultrasound and orbital computed tomography. The study, taken as a whole, reports: Ophthalmopathy and stable hyperthyroidism were told apart by a 13 V-J model. Peripheral blood also featured most of the thyroid clonotypes expanded above 0.001.

This clonotype was counted between two and nine times. The target antigen is unknown. The CDR3 has 15 amino acids. In germline, CDR1 is LNHNV, CDR2 YYDKDF (reference sequence). V was trimmed by 2 bases and J by 1 base, leaving 11 bases between them. The TCR originated in a man aged 30-40 years with Graves' hyperthyroidism that later progressed to Graves' ophthalmopathy. This chain links TRBV15 with TRBJ1-1, with D tentatively TRBD1 (5 bases). The sample comprised blood. DNA of the CDR3: TGTGCCACCAGCAGACCCGGGGGATCGAACACTGAAGCTTTCTTT. Encoded protein: CATSRPGGSNTEAFF.